Sequencing of this T cell receptor (beta chain) was carried out in a study of T cell changes during pregnancy in multiple sclerosis. Sequencing used immunoSEQ multiplex PCR; TCRdb keeps in-frame clones, though not all of them. This sample has around 80,000 clones, with about 91% found just once. This clone was detected only a few times. The V gene lost 4 bases and the J gene lost 0 bases, with 10 bases spanning the gap. This CDR3 spans 15 amino acids. Germline-derived CDR1 and CDR2 are LGHNA and YNFKEQ. The chain employs TRBV4-2 and TRBJ1-3, with D maybe TRBD1 (5 bases). The sequencing here drew on peripheral blood, taken before pregnancy. This TCR was recovered from a female donor with multiple sclerosis, enrolled in a pregnancy study. CDR3 amino acids: CASSRQLSSGNTIYF. The CDR3 bases are TGTGCCAGCAGCCGACAGCTCTCCTCTGGAAACACCATATATTTT.